In this sample, the clone carrying this TCR beta chain turned up a few times. Its target is unknown. RNA transcripts provided the source from which TCR beta CDR3 regions were amplified. RT-PCR in the first round (using the HTBI primer set) targeted the TCR CDR3. MiXCR, run by TCRdb on the multiplex PCR reads, gives a single entry per CDR3 protein. The sample lists 650,000 to 800,000 distinct CDR3 sequences; 45% were seen once. These data are taken from a study of T cells in Graves' hyperthyroidism and ophthalmopathy. Study findings and constraints: Expanded thyroid clonotypes (above 0.001) were mostly also found in blood. Researchers report that a 13 V-J model separated ophthalmopathy from stable hyperthyroidism.

This CDR3 comprises 15 residues. The V and J ends lost 1 base and 3 bases, in that order; junction bases with no gene match: 4. Per germline, CDR1 DFQATT and CDR2 SNEGSKA (reference sequence). This chain joins TRBV20-1 and TRBJ2-7; 12 nucleotides agree with TRBD2. The clonotype comes from an adult man with Graves' disease, either hyperthyroidism or ophthalmopathy (not recorded which). The specimen sequenced was peripheral blood or thyroid tissue (not recorded which). The CDR3 nucleotides read TGCAGTGCTAGAGCCCCGACTAGCGGGGGCTACGAGCAGTACTTC. Protein sequence: CSARAPTSGGYEQYF.